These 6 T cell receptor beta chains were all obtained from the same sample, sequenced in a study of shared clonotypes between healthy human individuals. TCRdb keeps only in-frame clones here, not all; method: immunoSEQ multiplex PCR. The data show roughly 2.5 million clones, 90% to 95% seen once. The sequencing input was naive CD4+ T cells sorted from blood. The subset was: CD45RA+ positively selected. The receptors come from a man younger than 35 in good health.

CDR3 in DNA: TGCGCCAGCAGCCAGACTAGCGGGAGTTCAGATACGCAGTATTTT. The encoded protein is CASSQTSGSSDTQYF. V is TRBV5-1 and J is TRBJ2-3; TRBD2 agrees at 12 bases. V lost 4 bases, J lost 4 bases, and 4 bases stayed unmatched. CDR1 SGHRS and CDR2 YFSETQ come from the germline V gene. The CDR3 loop spans 15 amino acids.

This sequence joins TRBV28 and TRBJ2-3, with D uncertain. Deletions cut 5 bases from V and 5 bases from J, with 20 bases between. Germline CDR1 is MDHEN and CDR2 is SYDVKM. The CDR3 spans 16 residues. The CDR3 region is CASSPSPYSLVDTQYF. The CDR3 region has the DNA TGTGCCAGCAGTCCTTCCCCTTATAGTCTGGTAGATACGCAGTATTTT.

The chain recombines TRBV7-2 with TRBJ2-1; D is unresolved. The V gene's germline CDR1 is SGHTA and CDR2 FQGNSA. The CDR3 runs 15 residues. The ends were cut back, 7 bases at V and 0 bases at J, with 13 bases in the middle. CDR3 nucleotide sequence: TGTGCCAGCAACCCCTCGAGGAGCTCCTACAATGAGCAGTTCTTC. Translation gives CASNPSRSSYNEQFF.

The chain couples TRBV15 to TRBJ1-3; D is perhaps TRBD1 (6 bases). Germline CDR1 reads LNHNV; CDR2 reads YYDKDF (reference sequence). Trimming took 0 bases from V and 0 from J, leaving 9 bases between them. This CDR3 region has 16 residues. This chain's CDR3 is CATSRDRTASGNTIYF. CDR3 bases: TGTGCCACCAGCAGAGATCGGACAGCCTCTGGAAACACCATATATTTT.

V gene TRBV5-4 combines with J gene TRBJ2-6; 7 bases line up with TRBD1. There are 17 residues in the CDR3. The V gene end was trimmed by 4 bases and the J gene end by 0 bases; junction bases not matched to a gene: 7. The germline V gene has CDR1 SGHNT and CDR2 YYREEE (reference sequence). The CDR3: CASSAETGPSGANVLTF. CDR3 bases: TGTGCCAGCAGCGCTGAGACAGGGCCCTCTGGGGCCAACGTCCTGACTTTC.

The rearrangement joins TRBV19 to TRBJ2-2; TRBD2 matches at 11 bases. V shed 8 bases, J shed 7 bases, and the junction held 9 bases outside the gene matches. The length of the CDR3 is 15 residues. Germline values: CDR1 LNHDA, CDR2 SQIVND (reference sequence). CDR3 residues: CASSGSGGASGELFF. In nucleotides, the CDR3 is TGTGCCAGTTCCGGTAGCGGGGGGGCGAGCGGGGAGCTGTTTTTT.